The 4 T cell receptor beta chains reported below all come from one sample, sequenced in a study of PD-L1 blockade in urothelial cancer. Method: immunoSEQ multiplex PCR; TCRdb's copy keeps in-frame clones and lacks some. The sample holds about 52,000 clones, about 80% seen once. The time point denotes: pretreatment peripheral blood. The material sequenced was PBMCs, taken around atezolizumab (anti-PD-L1) treatment. All receptors come from a man between 50 and 59 years old with urothelial cancer.

V usage is TRBV4-1 and J usage is TRBJ1-2; the D gene is possibly TRBD1 (5 bases). Deletions cut 1 base from V and 4 bases from J, with 7 bases between. The length of the CDR3 is 13 residues. Looked up from germline, CDR1 is MGHRA and CDR2 is YSYEKL. The CDR3 nucleotides are TGCGCCAGCAGCCAAGGCAGGGTCTATGGCTACACCTTC. Its translation: CASSQGRVYGYTF.

This clone has just one count. This chain links TRBV5-5 with TRBJ2-1; 9 nucleotides align to TRBD1. J was trimmed by 2 bases and V by 4 bases; bases with no gene match: 7. The CDR3 loop spans 16 amino acids. Germline-derived CDR1 and CDR2 are SGHKS and YYEKEE (reference sequence). The CDR3 DNA follows: TGTGCCAGCAGCCTCATCCGGACAGGGGCCTACAATGAGCAGTTCTTC. This codes for CASSLIRTGAYNEQFF.

The J gene is TRBJ2-3, the V gene TRBV6-5, with TRBD1 as a possible D gene (5 bases). The V end was cut by 5 bases, the J end by 4 bases, with 13 bases between. The CDR3 totals 14 residues. The germline V gene has CDR1 MNHEY and CDR2 SVGAGI. CDR3 nucleotides: TGTGCCAGCAGTAACGCAGGGTTTCCAGATACGCAGTATTTT. It encodes CASSNAGFPDTQYF.

The chain links TRBV5-1 to TRBJ2-3; D may be TRBD1 (6 bases). The V end was cut by 2 bases, the J end by 3 bases, with 10 bases between. Germline V gene data show CDR1 as SGHRS and CDR2 as YFSETQ. This CDR3 has 14 amino acids. CDR3 sequence (DNA): TGCGCCAGCAGCTTTAGGGACATGACAGATACGCAGTATTTT. This gives the protein CASSFRDMTDTQYF.